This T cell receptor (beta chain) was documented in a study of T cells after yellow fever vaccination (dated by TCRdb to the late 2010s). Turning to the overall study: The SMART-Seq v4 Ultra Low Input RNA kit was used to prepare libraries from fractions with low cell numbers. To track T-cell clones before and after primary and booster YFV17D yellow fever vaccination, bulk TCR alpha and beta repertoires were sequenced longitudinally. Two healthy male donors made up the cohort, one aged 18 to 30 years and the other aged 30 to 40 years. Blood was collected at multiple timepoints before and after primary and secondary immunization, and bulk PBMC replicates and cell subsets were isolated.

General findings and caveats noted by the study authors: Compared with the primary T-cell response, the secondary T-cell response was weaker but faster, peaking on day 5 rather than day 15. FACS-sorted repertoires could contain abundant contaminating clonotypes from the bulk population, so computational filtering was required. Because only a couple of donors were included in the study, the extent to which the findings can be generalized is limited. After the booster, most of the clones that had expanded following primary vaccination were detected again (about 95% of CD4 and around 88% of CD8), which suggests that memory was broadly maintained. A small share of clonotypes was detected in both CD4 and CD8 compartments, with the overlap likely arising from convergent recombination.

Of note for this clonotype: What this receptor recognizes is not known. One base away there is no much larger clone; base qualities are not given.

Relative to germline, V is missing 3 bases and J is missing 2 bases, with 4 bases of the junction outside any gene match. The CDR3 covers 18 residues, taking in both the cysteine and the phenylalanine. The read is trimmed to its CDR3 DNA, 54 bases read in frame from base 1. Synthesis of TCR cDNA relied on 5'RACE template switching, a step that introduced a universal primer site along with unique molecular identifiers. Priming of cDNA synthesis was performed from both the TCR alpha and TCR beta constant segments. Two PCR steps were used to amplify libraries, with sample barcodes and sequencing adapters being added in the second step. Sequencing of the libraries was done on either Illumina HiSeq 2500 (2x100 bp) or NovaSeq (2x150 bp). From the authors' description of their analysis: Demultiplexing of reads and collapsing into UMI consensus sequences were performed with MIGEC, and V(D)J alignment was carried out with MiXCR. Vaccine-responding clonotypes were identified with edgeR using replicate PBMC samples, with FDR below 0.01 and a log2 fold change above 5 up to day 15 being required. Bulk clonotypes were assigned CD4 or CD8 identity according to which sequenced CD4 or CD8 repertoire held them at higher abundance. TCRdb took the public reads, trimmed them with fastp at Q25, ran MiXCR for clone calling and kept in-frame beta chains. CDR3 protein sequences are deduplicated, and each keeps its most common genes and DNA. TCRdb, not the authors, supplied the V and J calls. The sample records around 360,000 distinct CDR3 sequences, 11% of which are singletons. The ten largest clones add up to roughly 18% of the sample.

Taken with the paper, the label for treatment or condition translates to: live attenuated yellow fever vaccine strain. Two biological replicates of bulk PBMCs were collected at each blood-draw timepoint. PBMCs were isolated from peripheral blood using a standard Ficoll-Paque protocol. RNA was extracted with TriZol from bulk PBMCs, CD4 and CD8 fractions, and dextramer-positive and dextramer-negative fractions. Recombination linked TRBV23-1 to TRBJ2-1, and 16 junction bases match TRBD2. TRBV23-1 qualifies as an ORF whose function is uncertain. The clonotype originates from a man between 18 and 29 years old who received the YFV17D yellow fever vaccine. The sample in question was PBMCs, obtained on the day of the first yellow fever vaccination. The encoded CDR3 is CASSHTGTSGGAYNEQFF. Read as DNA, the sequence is TGCGCCAGCAGTCACACCGGGACTAGCGGGGGGGCCTACAATGAGCAGTTCTTC.